This entry lists 3 T cell receptor beta chains sequenced from one sample in a study of OX40 agonist ivuxolimab in advanced cancers. TCRdb's copy holds only in-frame clones and misses some; the assay was immunoSEQ multiplex PCR. The sample holds 13,000 to 15,000 clones; roughly 80% are singletons and the top ten take about 35%. The sample in question was CD4+ or CD8+ T cells sorted from blood, obtained in a trial of the OX40 agonist ivuxolimab. Receptors were obtained from an adult with an advanced solid tumor such as melanoma, head and neck, liver or kidney cancer.

The chain employs TRBV15 and TRBJ1-6; D is uncertain. The CDR3 is 17 amino acids. The germline gives CDR1 LNHNV, CDR2 YYDKDF (reference sequence). The V end lost 0 bases, the J end lost 1 base, and 10 bases lay between the germline ends. The CDR3 coding sequence is TGTGCCACCAGCAGAGATGTCAGTTATTCCTATAATTCACCCCTCCACTTT. It is translated as CATSRDVSYSYNSPLHF.

This clone came up a few times. The chain joins TRBV10-3 to TRBJ1-6; no firm D call. The V end was cut by 3 bases, the J end by 15 bases, with 9 bases between. The CDR3 contains 11 residues. Germline CDR1 and CDR2: ENHRY and SYGVKD. The CDR3, as DNA: TGTGCCATCAGTGAAGGAACCTTCCTCCACTTT. It encodes CAISEGTFLHF.

This rearrangement joins TRBV6-5 to TRBJ1-5, with 7 positions matching TRBD1. The junction had 5 bases not matched to a gene; V was cut back by 6 bases and J by 6 bases. The CDR3 consists of 13 residues. Germline CDR1 reads MNHEY; CDR2 reads SVGAGI. The CDR3 spells CASSKTGAQPQHF. In DNA, the CDR3 is TGTGCCAGCAGCAAAACAGGGGCTCAGCCCCAGCATTTT.